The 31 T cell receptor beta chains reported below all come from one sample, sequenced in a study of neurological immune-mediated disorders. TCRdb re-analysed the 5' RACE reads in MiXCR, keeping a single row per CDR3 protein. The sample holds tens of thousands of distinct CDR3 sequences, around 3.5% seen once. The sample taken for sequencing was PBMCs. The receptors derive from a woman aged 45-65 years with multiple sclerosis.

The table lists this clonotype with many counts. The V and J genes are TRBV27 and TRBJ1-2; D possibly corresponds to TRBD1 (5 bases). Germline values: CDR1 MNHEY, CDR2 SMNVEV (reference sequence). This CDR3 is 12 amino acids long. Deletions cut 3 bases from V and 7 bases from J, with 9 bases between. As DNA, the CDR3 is TGTGCCAGCAGTTTTGGGGGGGTTGGCTACACCTTC. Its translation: CASSFGGVGYTF.

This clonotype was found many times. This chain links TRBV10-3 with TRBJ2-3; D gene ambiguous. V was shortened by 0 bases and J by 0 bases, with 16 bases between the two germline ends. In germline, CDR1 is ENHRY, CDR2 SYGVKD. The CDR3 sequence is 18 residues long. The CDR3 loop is CAISESKGLGTSTDTQYF. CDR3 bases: TGTGCCATCAGTGAGTCTAAAGGGTTGGGTACTAGCACAGATACGCAGTATTTT.

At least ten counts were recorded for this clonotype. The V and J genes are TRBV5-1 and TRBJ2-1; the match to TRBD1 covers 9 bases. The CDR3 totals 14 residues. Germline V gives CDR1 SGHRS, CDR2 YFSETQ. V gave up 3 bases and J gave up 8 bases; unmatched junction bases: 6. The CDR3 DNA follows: TGCGCCAGCAGCTCGGGACAGGGTAGAGATGAGCAGTTCTTC. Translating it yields CASSSGQGRDEQFF. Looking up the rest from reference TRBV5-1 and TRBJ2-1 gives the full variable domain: KAGVTQTPRYLIKTRGQQVTLSCSPISGHRSVSWYQQTPGQGLQFLFEYFSETQRNKGNFPGRFSGRQFSNSRSEMNVSTLELGDSALYLCASSSGQGRDEQFFGPGTRLTVL.

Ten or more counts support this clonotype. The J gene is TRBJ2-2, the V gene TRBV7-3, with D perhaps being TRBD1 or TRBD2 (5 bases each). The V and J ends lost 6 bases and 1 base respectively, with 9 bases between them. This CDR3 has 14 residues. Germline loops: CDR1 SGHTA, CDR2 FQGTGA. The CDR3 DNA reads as TGTGCCAGCAGAGGGACGGTGAACACCGGGGAGCTGTTTTTT. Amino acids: CASRGTVNTGELFF.

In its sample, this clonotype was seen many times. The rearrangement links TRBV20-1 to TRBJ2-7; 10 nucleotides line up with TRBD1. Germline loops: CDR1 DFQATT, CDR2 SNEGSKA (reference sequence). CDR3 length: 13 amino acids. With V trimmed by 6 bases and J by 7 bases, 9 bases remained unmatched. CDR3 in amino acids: CSARRQGANEQYF. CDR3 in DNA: TGCAGTGCCCGTCGACAGGGGGCTAATGAGCAGTACTTC.

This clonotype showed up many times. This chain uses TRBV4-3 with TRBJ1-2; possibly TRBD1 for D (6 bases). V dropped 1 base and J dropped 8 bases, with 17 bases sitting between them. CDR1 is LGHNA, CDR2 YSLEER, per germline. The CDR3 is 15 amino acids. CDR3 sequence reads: CASSQGAGRGRGYTF. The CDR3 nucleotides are TGCGCCAGCAGCCAAGGAGCCGGCAGGGGCCGAGGCTACACCTTC.

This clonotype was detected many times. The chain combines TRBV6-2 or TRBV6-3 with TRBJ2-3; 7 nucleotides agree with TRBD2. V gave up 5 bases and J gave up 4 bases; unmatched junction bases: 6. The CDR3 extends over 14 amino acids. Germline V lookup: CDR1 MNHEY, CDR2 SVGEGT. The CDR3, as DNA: TGTGCCAGCAGTCAGGGAGGGGCCGCAGATACGCAGTATTTT. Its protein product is CASSQGGAADTQYF.

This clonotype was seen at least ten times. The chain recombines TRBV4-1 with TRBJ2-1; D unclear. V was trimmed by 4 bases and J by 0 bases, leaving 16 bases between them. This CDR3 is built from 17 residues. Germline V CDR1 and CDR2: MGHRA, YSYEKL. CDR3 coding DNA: TGCGCCAGCAGCCTCCTGGCCGAGTATAGCTCCTACAATGAGCAGTTCTTC. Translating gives CASSLLAEYSSYNEQFF.

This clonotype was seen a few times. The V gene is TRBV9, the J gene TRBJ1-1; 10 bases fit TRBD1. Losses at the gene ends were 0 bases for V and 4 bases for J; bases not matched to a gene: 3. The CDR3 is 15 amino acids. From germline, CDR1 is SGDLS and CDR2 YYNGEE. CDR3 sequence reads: CASSVEGTGVTEAFF. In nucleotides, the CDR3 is TGTGCCAGCAGCGTAGAAGGGACAGGGGTCACTGAAGCTTTCTTT.

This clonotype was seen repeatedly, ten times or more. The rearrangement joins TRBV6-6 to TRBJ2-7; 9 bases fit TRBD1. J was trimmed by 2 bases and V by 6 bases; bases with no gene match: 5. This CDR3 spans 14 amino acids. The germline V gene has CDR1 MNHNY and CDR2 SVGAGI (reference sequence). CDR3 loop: CASSDRGGTYEQYF. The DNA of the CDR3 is TGTGCCAGCAGCGACAGGGGGGGGACCTACGAGCAGTACTTC.

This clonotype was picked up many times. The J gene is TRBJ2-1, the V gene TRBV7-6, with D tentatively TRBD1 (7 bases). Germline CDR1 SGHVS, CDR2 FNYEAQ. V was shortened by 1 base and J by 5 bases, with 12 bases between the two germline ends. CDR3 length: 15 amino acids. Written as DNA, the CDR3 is TGTGCCAGCAGCTTAGGGCAGGGGGGCAACAATGAGCAGTTCTTC. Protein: CASSLGQGGNNEQFF.

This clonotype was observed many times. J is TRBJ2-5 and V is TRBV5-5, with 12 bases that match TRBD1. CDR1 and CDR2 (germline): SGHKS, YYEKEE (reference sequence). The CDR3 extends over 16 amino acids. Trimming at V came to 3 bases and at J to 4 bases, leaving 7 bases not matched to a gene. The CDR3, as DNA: TGTGCCAGCAGCTGGGGACAGGGGGCCGCCGTAGAGACCCAGTACTTC. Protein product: CASSWGQGAAVETQYF.

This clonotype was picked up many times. CDR3 nucleotides: TGTGCCAGCAGCAAAGGCGGAGGGGCAGGTGAAAAACTGTTTTTT. Amino acids: CASSKGGGAGEKLFF. The chain couples TRBV7-9 to TRBJ1-4; the D gene is possibly TRBD1 (5 bases). V was cut by 5 bases and J by 7 bases, with 17 bases left in between. Germline V gene sequence: CDR1 SEHNR, CDR2 FQNEAQ (reference sequence). The CDR3 is 15 residues long.

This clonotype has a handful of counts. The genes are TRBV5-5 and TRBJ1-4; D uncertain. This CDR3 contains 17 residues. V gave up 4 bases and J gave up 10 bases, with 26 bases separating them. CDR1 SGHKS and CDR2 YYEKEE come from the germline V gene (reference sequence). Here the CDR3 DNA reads TGTGCCAGCAGCCCAAACGTGGGTGTCGCAGGAAAGGGAAAACTGTTTTTT. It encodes CASSPNVGVAGKGKLFF.

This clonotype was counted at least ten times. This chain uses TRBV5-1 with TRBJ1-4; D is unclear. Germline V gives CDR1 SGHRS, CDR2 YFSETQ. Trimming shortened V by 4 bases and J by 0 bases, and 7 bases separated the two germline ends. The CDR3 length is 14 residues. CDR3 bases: TGCGCCAGCAGCCTTCAGACAACTAATGAAAAACTGTTTTTT. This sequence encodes CASSLQTTNEKLFF.

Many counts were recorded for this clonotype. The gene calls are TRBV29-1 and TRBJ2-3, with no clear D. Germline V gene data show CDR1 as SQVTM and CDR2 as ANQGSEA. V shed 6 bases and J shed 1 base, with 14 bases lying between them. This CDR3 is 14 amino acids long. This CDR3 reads CSVAKPARTDTQYF. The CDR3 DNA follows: TGCAGCGTAGCTAAGCCAGCCCGCACAGATACGCAGTATTTT.

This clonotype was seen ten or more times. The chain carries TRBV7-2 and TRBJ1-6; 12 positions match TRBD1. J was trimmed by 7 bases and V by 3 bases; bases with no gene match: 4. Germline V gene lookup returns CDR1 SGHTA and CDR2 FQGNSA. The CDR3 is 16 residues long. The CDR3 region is CASSFPGQGANSPLHF. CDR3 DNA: TGTGCCAGCAGCTTCCCGGGACAGGGGGCGAATTCACCCCTCCACTTT. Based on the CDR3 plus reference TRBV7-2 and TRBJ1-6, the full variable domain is GAGVSQSPSNKVTEKGKDVELRCDPISGHTALYWYRQSLGQGLEFLIYFQGNSAPDKSGLPSDRFSAERTGGSVSTLTIQRTQQEDSAVYLCASSFPGQGANSPLHFGNGTRLTVT.

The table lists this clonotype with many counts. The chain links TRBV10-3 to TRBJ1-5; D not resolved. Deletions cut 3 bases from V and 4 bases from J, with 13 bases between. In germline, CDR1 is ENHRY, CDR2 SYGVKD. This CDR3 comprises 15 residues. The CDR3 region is CAISDVPRGNQPQHF. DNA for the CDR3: TGTGCCATCAGTGATGTCCCGCGGGGAAATCAGCCCCAGCATTTT.

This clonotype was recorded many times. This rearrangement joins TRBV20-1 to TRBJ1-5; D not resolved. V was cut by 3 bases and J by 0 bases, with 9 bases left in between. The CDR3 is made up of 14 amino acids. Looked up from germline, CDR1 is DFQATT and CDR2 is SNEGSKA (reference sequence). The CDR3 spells CSARMPNSNQPQHF. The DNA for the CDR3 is TGCAGTGCTAGGATGCCAAATAGCAATCAGCCCCAGCATTTT.

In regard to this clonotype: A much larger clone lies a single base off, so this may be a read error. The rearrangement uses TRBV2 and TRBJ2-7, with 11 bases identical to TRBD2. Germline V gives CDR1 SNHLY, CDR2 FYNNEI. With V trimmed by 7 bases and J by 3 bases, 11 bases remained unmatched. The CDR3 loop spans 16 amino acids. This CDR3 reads CASMAQTSGVLYEQYF. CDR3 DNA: TGTGCCAGCATGGCCCAGACTAGCGGGGTGCTCTACGAGCAGTACTTC. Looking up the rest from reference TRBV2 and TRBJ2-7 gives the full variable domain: EPEVTQTPSHQVTQMGQEVILRCVPISNHLYFYWYRQILGQKVEFLVSFYNNEISEKSEIFDDQFSVERPDGSNFTLKIRSTKLEDSAMYFCASMAQTSGVLYEQYFGPGTRLTVT.

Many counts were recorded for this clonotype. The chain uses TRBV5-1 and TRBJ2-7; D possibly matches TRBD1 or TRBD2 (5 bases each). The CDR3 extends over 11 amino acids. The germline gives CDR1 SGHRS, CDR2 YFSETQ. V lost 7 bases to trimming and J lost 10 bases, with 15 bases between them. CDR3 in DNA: TGCGCCAGCCCAGGACGGGACGTCCAGTACTTC. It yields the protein CASPGRDVQYF.

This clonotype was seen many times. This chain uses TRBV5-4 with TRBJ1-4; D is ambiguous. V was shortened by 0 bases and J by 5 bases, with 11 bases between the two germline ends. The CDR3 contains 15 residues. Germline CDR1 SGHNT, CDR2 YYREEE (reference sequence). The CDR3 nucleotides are TGTGCCAGCAGCTTGGAGGGTGCACGGAATGAAAAACTGTTTTTT. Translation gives CASSLEGARNEKLFF.

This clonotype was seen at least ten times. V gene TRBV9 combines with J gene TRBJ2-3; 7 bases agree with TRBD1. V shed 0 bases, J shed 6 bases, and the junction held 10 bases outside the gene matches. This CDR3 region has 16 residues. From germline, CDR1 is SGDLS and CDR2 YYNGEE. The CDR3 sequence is CASSVEGRQGWDTQYF. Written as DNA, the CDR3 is TGTGCCAGCAGCGTAGAGGGGCGACAGGGTTGGGATACGCAGTATTTT.

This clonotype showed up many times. CDR3 coding DNA: TGCAGTGCGATACTCGGACAGGGAGGCGAGCAGTACTTC. Translation gives CSAILGQGGEQYF. This rearrangement joins TRBV20-1 to TRBJ2-7; 8 bases are shared with TRBD1. Germline V gives CDR1 DFQATT, CDR2 SNEGSKA (reference sequence). V was clipped by 6 bases and J by 6 bases; unmatched bases: 10. CDR3 size: 13 residues.

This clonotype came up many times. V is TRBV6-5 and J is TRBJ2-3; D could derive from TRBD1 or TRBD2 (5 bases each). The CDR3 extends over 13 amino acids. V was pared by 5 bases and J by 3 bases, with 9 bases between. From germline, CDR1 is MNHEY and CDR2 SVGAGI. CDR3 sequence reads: CASSRDGTDTQYF. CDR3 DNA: TGTGCCAGCAGTCGGGACGGAACAGATACGCAGTATTTT.

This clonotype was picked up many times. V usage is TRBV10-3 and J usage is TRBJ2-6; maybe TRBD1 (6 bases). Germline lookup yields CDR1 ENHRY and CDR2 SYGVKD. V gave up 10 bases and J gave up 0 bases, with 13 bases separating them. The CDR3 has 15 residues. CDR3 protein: CATKRGNSGANVLTF. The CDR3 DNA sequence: TGTGCCACGAAAAGGGGGAACTCTGGGGCCAACGTCCTGACTTTC.

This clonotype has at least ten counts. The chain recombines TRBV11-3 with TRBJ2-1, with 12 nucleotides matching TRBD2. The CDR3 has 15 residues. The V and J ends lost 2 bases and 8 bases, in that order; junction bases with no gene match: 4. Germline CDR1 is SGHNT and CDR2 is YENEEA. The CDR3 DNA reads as TGTGCCAGCAGCTTACTAGCGGGGGGGTTCCATGAGCAGTTCTTC. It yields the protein CASSLLAGGFHEQFF.

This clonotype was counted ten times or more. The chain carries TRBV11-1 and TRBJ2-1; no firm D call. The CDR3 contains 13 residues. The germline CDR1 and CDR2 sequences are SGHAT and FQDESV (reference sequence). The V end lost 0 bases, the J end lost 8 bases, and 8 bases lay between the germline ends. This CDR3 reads CASSLAKWYEQFF. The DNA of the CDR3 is TGTGCCAGCAGCTTAGCGAAATGGTATGAGCAGTTCTTC.

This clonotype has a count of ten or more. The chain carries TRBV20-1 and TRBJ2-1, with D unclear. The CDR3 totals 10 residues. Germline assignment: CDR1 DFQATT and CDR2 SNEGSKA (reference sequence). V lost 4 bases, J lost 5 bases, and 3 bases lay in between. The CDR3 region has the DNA TGCAGTGCTATAAACAATGAGCAGTTCTTC. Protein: CSAINNEQFF.

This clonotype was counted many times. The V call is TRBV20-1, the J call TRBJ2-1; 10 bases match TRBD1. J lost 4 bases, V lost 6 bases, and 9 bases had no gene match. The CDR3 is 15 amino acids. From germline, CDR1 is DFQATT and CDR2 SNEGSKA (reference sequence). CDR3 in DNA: TGCAGTGCAACCCAGACAGGGGGCAGGTACAATGAGCAGTTCTTC. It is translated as CSATQTGGRYNEQFF.

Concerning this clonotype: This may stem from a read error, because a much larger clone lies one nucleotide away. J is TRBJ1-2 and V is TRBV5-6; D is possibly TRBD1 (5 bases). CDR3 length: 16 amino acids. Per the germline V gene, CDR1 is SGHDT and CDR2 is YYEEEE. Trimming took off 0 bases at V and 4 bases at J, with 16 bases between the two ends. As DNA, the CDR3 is TGTGCCAGCAGCTTGGATGAGGGGCTGGTGGTCTATGGCTACACCTTC. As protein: CASSLDEGLVVYGYTF.